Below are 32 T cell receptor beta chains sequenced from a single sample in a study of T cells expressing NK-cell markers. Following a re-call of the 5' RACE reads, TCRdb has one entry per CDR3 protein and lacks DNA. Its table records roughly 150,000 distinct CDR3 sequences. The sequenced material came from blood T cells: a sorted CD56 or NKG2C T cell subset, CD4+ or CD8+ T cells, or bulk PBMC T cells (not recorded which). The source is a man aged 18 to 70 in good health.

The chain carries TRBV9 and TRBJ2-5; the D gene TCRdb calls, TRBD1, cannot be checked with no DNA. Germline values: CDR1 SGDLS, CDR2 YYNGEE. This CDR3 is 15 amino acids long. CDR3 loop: CASSSTWGSGETQYF.

The CDR3 is CASSLTGLAYEQFF. This chain joins TRBV5-1 and TRBJ2-1; the TCRdb call, TRBD2, lacks DNA for checking. The CDR3 has 14 amino acids. Germline V gives CDR1 SGHRS, CDR2 YFSETQ.

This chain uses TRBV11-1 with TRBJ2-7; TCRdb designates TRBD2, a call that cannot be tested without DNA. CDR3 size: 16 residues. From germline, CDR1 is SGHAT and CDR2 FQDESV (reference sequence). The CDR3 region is CASSLEEGDRGYEQYF.

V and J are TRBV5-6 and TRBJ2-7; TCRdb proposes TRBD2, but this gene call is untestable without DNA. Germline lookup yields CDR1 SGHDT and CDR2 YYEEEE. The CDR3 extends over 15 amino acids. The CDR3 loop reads CASSGDSRELYEQYF. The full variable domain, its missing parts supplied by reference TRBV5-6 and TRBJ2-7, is DAGVTQSPTHLIKTRGQQVTLRCSPKSGHDTVSWYQQALGQGPQFIFQYYEEEERQRGNFPDRFSGHQFPNYSSELNVNALLLGDSALYLCASSGDSRELYEQYFGPGTRLTVT.

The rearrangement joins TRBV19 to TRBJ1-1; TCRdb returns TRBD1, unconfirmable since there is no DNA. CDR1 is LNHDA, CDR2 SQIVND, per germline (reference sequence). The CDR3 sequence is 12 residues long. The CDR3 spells CASLQGSTEAFF.

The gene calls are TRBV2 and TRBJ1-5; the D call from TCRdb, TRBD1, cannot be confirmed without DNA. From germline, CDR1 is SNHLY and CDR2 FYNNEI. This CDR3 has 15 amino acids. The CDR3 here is CASSSDTGSNQPQHF. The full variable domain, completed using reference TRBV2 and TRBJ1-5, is EPEVTQTPSHQVTQMGQEVILRCVPISNHLYFYWYRQILGQKVEFLVSFYNNEISEKSEIFDDQFSVERPDGSNFTLKIRSTKLEDSAMYFCASSSDTGSNQPQHFGDGTRLSIL.

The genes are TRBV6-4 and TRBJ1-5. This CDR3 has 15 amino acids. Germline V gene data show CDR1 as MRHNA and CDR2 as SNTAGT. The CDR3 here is CASSPSGDSNQPQHF.

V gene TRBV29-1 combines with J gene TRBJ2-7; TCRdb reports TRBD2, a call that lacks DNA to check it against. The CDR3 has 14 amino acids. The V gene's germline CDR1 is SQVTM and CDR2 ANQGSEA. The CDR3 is CSVETGLAGYEQYF.

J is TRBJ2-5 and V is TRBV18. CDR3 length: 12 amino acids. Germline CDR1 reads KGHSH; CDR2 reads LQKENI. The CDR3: CASSPLKETQYF. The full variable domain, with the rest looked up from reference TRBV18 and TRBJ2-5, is NAGVMQNPRHLVRRRGQEARLRCSPMKGHSHVYWYRQLPEEGLKFMVYLQKENIIDESGMPKERFSAEFPKEGPSILRIQQVVRGDSAAYFCASSPLKETQYFGPGTRLLVL.

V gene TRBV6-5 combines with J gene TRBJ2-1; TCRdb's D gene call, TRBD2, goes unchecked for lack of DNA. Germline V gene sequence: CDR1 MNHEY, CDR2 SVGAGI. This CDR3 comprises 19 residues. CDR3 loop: CASSYSLPFSGGAYNEQFF.

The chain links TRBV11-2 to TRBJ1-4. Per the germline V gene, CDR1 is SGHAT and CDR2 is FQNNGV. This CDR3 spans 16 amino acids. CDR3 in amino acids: CASSLVKFGLNEKLFF.

The CDR3 sequence is CASGQGANYGYTF. This chain connects TRBV2 to TRBJ1-2; as DNA is missing, the TRBD1 call by TCRdb cannot be tested. CDR3 length: 13 amino acids. Germline V CDR1 and CDR2: SNHLY, FYNNEI. Looking up the rest from reference TRBV2 and TRBJ1-2 gives the full variable domain: EPEVTQTPSHQVTQMGQEVILRCVPISNHLYFYWYRQILGQKVEFLVSFYNNEISEKSEIFDDQFSVERPDGSNFTLKIRSTKLEDSAMYFCASGQGANYGYTFGSGTRLTVV.

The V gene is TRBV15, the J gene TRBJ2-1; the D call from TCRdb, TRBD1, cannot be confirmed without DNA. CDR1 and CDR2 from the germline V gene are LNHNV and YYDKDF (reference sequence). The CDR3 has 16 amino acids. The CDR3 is CATSRSADRGQGEQFF.

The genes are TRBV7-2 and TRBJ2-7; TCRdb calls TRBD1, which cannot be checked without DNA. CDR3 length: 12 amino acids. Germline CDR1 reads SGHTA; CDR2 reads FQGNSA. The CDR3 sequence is CASSFRELEQYF. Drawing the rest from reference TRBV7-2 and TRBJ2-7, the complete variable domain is GAGVSQSPSNKVTEKGKDVELRCDPISGHTALYWYRQSLGQGLEFLIYFQGNSAPDKSGLPSDRFSAERTGGSVSTLTIQRTQQEDSAVYLCASSFRELEQYFGPGTRLTVT.

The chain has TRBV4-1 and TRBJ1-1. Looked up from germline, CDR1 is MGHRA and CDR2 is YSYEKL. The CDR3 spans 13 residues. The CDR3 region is CASSQGSSPEAFF.

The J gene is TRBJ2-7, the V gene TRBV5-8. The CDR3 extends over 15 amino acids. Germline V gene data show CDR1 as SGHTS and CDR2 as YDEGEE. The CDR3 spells CASSLIGVYSYEQYF.

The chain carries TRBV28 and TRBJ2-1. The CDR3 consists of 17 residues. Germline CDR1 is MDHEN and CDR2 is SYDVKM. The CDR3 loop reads CASSYSTRNQGYNEQFF.

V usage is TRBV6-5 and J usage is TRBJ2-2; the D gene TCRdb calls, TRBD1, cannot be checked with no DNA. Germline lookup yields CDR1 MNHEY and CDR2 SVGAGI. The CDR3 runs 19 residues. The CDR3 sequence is CASSYSVPWGAANTGELFF.

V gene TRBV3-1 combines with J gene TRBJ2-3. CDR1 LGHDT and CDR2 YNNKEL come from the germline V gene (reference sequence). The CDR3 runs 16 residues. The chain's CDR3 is CASSQDKNENTDTQYF.

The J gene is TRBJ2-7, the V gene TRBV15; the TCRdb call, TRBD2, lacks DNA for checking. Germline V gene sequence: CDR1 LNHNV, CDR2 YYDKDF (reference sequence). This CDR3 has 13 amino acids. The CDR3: CATSASVSYEQYF.

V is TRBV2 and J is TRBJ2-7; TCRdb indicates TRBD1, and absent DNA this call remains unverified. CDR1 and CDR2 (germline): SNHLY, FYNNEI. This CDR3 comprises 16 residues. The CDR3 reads CASSEGAGGARYEQYF. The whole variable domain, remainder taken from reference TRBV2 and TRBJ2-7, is EPEVTQTPSHQVTQMGQEVILRCVPISNHLYFYWYRQILGQKVEFLVSFYNNEISEKSEIFDDQFSVERPDGSNFTLKIRSTKLEDSAMYFCASSEGAGGARYEQYFGPGTRLTVT.

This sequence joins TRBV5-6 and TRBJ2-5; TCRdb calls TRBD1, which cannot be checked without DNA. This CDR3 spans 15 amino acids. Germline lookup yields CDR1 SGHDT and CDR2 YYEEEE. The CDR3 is CASSFGTGGFETQYF.

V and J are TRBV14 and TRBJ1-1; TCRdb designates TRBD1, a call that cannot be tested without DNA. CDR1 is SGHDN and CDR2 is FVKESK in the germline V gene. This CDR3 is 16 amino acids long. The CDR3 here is CASSQEFGGLYTEAFF.

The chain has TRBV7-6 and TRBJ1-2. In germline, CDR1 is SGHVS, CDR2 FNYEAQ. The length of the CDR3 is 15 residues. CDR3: CASSLVAGDNYGYTF.

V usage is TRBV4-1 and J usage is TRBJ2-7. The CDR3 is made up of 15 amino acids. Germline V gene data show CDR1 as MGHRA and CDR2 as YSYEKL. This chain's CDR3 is CASSQEADRYYEQYF.

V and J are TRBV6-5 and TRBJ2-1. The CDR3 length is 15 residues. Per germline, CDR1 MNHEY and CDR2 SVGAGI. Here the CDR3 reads CASSLGITANNEQFF.

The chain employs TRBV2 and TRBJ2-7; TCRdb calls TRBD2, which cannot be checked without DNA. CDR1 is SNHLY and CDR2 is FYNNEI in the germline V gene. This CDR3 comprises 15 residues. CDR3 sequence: CASSAGTATPYEQYF. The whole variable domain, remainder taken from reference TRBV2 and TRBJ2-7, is EPEVTQTPSHQVTQMGQEVILRCVPISNHLYFYWYRQILGQKVEFLVSFYNNEISEKSEIFDDQFSVERPDGSNFTLKIRSTKLEDSAMYFCASSAGTATPYEQYFGPGTRLTVT.

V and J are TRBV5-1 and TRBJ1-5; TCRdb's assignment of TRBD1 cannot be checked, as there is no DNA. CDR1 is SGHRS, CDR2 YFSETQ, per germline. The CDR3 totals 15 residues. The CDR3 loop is CASSPGSGQDQPQHF.

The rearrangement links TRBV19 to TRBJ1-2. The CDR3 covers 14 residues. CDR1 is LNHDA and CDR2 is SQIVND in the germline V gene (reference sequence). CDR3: CASSIGGRAYGYTF.

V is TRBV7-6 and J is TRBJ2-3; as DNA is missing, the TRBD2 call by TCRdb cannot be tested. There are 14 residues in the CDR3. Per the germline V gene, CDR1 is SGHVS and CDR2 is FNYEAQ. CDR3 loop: CASSSELVADTQYF.

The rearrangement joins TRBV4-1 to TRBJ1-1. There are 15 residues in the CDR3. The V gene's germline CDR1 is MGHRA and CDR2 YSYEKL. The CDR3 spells CASSPQSTANTEAFF.

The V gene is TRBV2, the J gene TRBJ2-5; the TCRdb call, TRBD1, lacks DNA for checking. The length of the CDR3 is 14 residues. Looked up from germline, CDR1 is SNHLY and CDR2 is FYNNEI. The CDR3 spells CASSGRGRLETQYF.